The 30 T cell receptor beta chains in this list originate from one sample, sequenced in a study of T-cell memory formation after mild COVID-19. TCRdb reanalysed the 5' RACE reads using MiXCR and keeps one entry per CDR3 protein. The sample consists of approximately 560,000 distinct CDR3 sequences, 17% of them appearing once. The sequencing sample was made of PBMCs or a T cell subset sorted from them (not recorded which). Source of these receptors: an adult woman who had mild COVID-19 (a few samples of this study predate the infection). Cell type and time point are not known.

The chain joins TRBV5-5 to TRBJ1-1; D gene uncertain. The length of the CDR3 is 14 residues. Trimming took 0 bases from V and 3 from J, leaving 9 bases between them. The germline gives CDR1 SGHKS, CDR2 YYEKEE (reference sequence). The CDR3 reads CASSLDDGYTEAFF. As DNA, the CDR3 is TGTGCCAGCAGCTTGGATGATGGCTACACTGAAGCTTTCTTT.

This clonotype was picked up a small number of times. The genes are TRBV7-9 and TRBJ2-7; no reliable D call. CDR1 is SEHNR, CDR2 FQNEAQ, per germline (reference sequence). The CDR3 is made up of 16 amino acids. Trimming took off 1 base at V and 4 bases at J, with 17 bases between the two ends. CDR3 in amino acids: CASSLGRDWLLYEQYF. The CDR3 region has the DNA TGTGCCAGCAGCTTAGGTCGAGACTGGCTCCTGTACGAGCAGTACTTC.

CDR3 sequence reads: CASSDDLGTGELFF. For the CDR3, the DNA is TGTGCCAGCAGTGATGACTTGGGCACCGGGGAGCTGTTTTTT. This chain joins TRBV2 and TRBJ2-2, with unresolved D. CDR1 and CDR2 from the germline V gene are SNHLY and FYNNEI. Trimming removed 3 bases from V and 4 bases from J, with 9 bases in between. The CDR3 totals 14 residues.

Ten or more counts support this clonotype. V usage is TRBV2 and J usage is TRBJ2-5, with D possibly being TRBD2 (5 bases). V was cut by 3 bases and J by 4 bases, with 12 bases left in between. CDR3 length equals 14 residues. Germline V gene lookup returns CDR1 SNHLY and CDR2 FYNNEI. CDR3 coding DNA: TGTGCCAGCAGTGATTTGGGAGTCTCAGAGACCCAGTACTTC. Protein sequence: CASSDLGVSETQYF.

In this sample, this clonotype turned up a few times. The chain carries TRBV12-3 or TRBV12-4 and TRBJ2-1; no reliable D call. The CDR3 contains 13 residues. Between the trimmed V and J ends, which lost 6 bases and 3 bases, there was a span of 9 bases. For the CDR3, the DNA is TGTGCCAGCAGACCTAGGAACTACAATGAGCAGTTCTTC. It yields the protein CASRPRNYNEQFF.

The J gene is TRBJ1-2, the V gene TRBV6-5, with no clear D. V shed 0 bases and J shed 12 bases, with 14 bases lying between them. The CDR3 length is 13 residues. Germline V lookup: CDR1 MNHEY, CDR2 SVGAGI. The CDR3 region is CASSYSSQVVHTF. The CDR3, as DNA: TGTGCCAGCAGTTACTCGTCTCAGGTTGTCCACACCTTC.

The chain recombines TRBV15 with TRBJ1-6; D is possibly TRBD1 (6 bases). The germline CDR1 and CDR2 sequences are LNHNV and YYDKDF (reference sequence). V dropped 8 bases and J dropped 7 bases, with 15 bases sitting between them. The CDR3 sequence is 14 residues long. The CDR3 reads CATGRDIDNSPLHF. The CDR3 DNA follows: TGTGCCACCGGCCGGGACATTGACAATTCACCCCTCCACTTT.

In this sample, this clonotype turned up many times. V usage is TRBV4-1 and J usage is TRBJ2-7, with TRBD1 matching over 12 bases. Trimming at V came to 4 bases and at J to 3 bases, leaving 16 bases not matched to a gene. Looked up from germline, CDR1 is MGHRA and CDR2 is YSYEKL. CDR3 size: 19 residues. The CDR3 protein is CASSPPPGQGARGRYEQYF. Here the CDR3 DNA reads TGCGCCAGCAGCCCCCCTCCGGGACAGGGGGCTAGAGGTCGCTACGAGCAGTACTTC.

The chain joins TRBV18 to TRBJ2-1; D not resolved. The V and J ends lost 1 base and 3 bases respectively, with 4 bases between them. The CDR3 consists of 13 residues. The germline V gene encodes CDR1 KGHSH and CDR2 LQKENI. The CDR3, as DNA: TGTGCCAGCTCACCACGCCACTACAATGAGCAGTTCTTC. Amino acid sequence: CASSPRHYNEQFF.

This clonotype was seen a handful of times. V usage is TRBV10-3 and J usage is TRBJ1-1; a possible D gene is TRBD1 (6 bases). The CDR3 loop spans 14 amino acids. The germline V gene encodes CDR1 ENHRY and CDR2 SYGVKD. The V and J ends lost 8 bases and 1 base respectively, with 14 bases between them. CDR3 in amino acids: CAISHREQNTEAFF. As DNA, the CDR3 is TGTGCCATCTCCCACAGGGAGCAGAACACTGAAGCTTTCTTT.

The V and J genes are TRBV12-5 and TRBJ1-1; possibly TRBD1 for D (6 bases). Trimming removed 6 bases from V and 0 bases from J, with 8 bases in between. The germline gives CDR1 LGHNT, CDR2 FRNRAP. The CDR3 covers 13 residues. CDR3 sequence: CASGSGVNTEAFF. DNA for the CDR3: TGTGCTAGTGGCTCAGGGGTGAACACTGAAGCTTTCTTT.

The sample holds a few counts of this clonotype. The rearrangement uses TRBV7-8 and TRBJ1-1; tentative D call: TRBD1 (6 bases). Germline CDR1 and CDR2: SGHVS and FQNEAQ. V was cut by 7 bases and J by 3 bases, with 12 bases left in between. The CDR3 covers 13 residues. In DNA, the CDR3 is TGTGCCAGCACCGCGGCAGGGGACACTGAAGCTTTCTTT. Protein: CASTAAGDTEAFF.

In its sample, this clonotype was seen a few times. V gene TRBV4-2 combines with J gene TRBJ2-7; 8 nucleotides agree with TRBD2. Germline V gene lookup returns CDR1 LGHNA and CDR2 YNFKEQ. The trim removed 0 bases at V and 13 bases at J, leaving 11 bases unmatched. This CDR3 spans 14 amino acids. The CDR3 coding sequence is TGTGCCAGCAGCCAAGATTTTTCGGGACTAGAAGCCTACTTC. Translating it yields CASSQDFSGLEAYF.

This sequence joins TRBV24-1 and TRBJ2-5; 12 nucleotides line up with TRBD1. The junction had 11 bases not matched to a gene; V was cut back by 5 bases and J by 5 bases. Germline-derived CDR1 and CDR2 are KGHDR and SFDVKD. The CDR3 is 17 amino acids. The CDR3 nucleotides are TGTGCCACCAGTGGTTCCGCCGGGACAGGGGGCGGGGAGACCCAGTACTTC. Amino acids: CATSGSAGTGGGETQYF.

The rearrangement links TRBV2 to TRBJ1-1, with 9 bases fitting TRBD1. V lost 6 bases and J lost 0; bases outside the gene matches: 5. The CDR3 length is 15 residues. The germline V gene has CDR1 SNHLY and CDR2 FYNNEI. Written as DNA, the CDR3 is TGTGCCAGCAGGAGGGACAGGGCCATGAACACTGAAGCTTTCTTT. Translated: CASRRDRAMNTEAFF.

V usage is TRBV5-1 and J usage is TRBJ2-1; 12 bases align to TRBD2. Germline V gene data show CDR1 as SGHRS and CDR2 as YFSETQ. There are 15 residues in the CDR3. The V gene end was trimmed by 4 bases and the J gene end by 6 bases; junction bases not matched to a gene: 5. Here the CDR3 DNA reads TGCGCCAGCAGCATGACTAGCGGGAGCTCCAATGAGCAGTTCTTC. Translating it yields CASSMTSGSSNEQFF.

The rearrangement joins TRBV7-9 to TRBJ2-3; 9 bases match TRBD2. The germline CDR1 and CDR2 sequences are SEHNR and FQNEAQ (reference sequence). The CDR3 length is 16 residues. V was pared by 1 base and J by 4 bases, with 6 bases of the junction left unmatched. Written as DNA, the CDR3 is TGTGCCAGCAGCTTAGTTTCGGGACTAGCCGCAGATACGCAGTATTTT. Amino acids: CASSLVSGLAADTQYF.

Only a few counts were recorded for this clonotype. The chain joins TRBV9 to TRBJ2-7, with unresolved D. CDR3 length equals 14 residues. The germline V and J ends were trimmed by 0 bases and 7 bases, with 14 bases remaining between them. Germline V gene data show CDR1 as SGDLS and CDR2 as YYNGEE. The CDR3 DNA is TGTGCCAGCAGCGTAGCTAGTCGGACGGAAGAGCAGTACTTC. This gives the protein CASSVASRTEEQYF.

The V call is TRBV4-1, the J call TRBJ2-1, with 10 nucleotides matching TRBD2. Germline assignment: CDR1 MGHRA and CDR2 YSYEKL. Losses at the gene ends were 3 bases for V and 9 bases for J; bases not matched to a gene: 8. CDR3 length: 15 amino acids. The CDR3 nucleotides read TGCGCCAGCAGCCAGGGCCCTAGCGGGAGTGGTGAGCAGTTCTTC. This codes for CASSQGPSGSGEQFF.

This clonotype was picked up a small number of times. This chain joins TRBV20-1 and TRBJ1-2; TRBD1 is a possible D gene (5 bases). V was cut by 0 bases and J by 3 bases, with 14 bases left in between. The germline V gene encodes CDR1 DFQATT and CDR2 SNEGSKA (reference sequence). The length of the CDR3 is 15 residues. CDR3 protein: CSAREAGRPYYGYTF. The CDR3 DNA sequence: TGCAGTGCTAGAGAGGCAGGGCGGCCCTACTATGGCTACACCTTC.

This clonotype was observed a handful of times. The rearrangement uses TRBV7-2 and TRBJ2-4; TRBD2 aligns across 10 bases. The trim removed 3 bases at V and 1 base at J, leaving 12 bases unmatched. Germline lookup yields CDR1 SGHTA and CDR2 FQGNSA. The CDR3 is 19 amino acids. CDR3 in DNA: TGTGCCAGCAGCTTCAGTGGGATCAGCGGGGGGGCGGCCAAAAACATTCAGTACTTC. This encodes CASSFSGISGGAAKNIQYF.

The V gene is TRBV7-2, the J gene TRBJ2-3; D is unresolved. The germline CDR1 and CDR2 sequences are SGHTA and FQGNSA. CDR3 length: 15 amino acids. With 1 base removed from V and 2 bases from J, the gap between germline ends came to 10 bases. CDR3 sequence: CASSLDGRFTDTQYF. DNA of the CDR3: TGTGCCAGCAGCTTAGACGGTAGATTCACAGATACGCAGTATTTT.

The rearrangement uses TRBV6-5 and TRBJ1-5; D is perhaps TRBD1 (6 bases). Trimming removed 6 bases from V and 7 bases from J, with 13 bases in between. Germline V gene data show CDR1 as MNHEY and CDR2 as SVGAGI. There are 13 residues in the CDR3. CDR3 region: CASSQTGGQPQHF. The CDR3 nucleotides read TGTGCCAGCAGCCAGACAGGCGGGCAGCCCCAGCATTTT.

The V call is TRBV5-4, the J call TRBJ2-2, with a possible D match to TRBD2 (5 bases). Trimming removed 1 base from V and 0 bases from J, with 16 bases in between. The CDR3 consists of 18 residues. Per the germline V gene, CDR1 is SGHNT and CDR2 is YYREEE (reference sequence). As DNA, the CDR3 is TGTGCCAGCAGCTTGAGGGAGATGAGGGTGCCGAACACCGGGGAGCTGTTTTTT. This translates into CASSLREMRVPNTGELFF.

This chain joins TRBV20-1 and TRBJ1-1; D is unclear. The CDR3 totals 12 residues. Trimming left V 2 bases short and J 5 bases short, with 9 bases between. Looked up from germline, CDR1 is DFQATT and CDR2 is SNEGSKA (reference sequence). The DNA of the CDR3 is TGCAGTGCTAGACCTAGGCAGACTGAAGCTTTCTTT. Translating it yields CSARPRQTEAFF.

V is TRBV6-1 and J is TRBJ2-1, with 8 bases matching TRBD1. The CDR3 totals 15 residues. Germline V CDR1 and CDR2: MNHNS, SASEGT. V was pared by 4 bases and J by 4 bases, with 6 bases of the junction left unmatched. Here the CDR3 reads CASSAGTGIYNEQFF. CDR3 sequence (DNA): TGTGCCAGCAGTGCCGGGACAGGAATTTACAATGAGCAGTTCTTC.

This clonotype was detected a few times. The chain couples TRBV7-2 to TRBJ2-3, with D possibly TRBD2 on 6 matching bases. The CDR3 sequence is 13 residues long. Trimming took off 7 bases at V and 3 bases at J, with 11 bases between the two ends. The germline CDR1 and CDR2 sequences are SGHTA and FQGNSA. The CDR3 DNA reads as TGTGCCAGCATTTGGCGGGGTACAGATACGCAGTATTTT. Its translation: CASIWRGTDTQYF.

V usage is TRBV9 and J usage is TRBJ2-3; D may be TRBD2 (5 bases). Germline V gives CDR1 SGDLS, CDR2 YYNGEE. This CDR3 has 14 amino acids. With 4 bases removed from V and 4 bases from J, the gap between germline ends came to 13 bases. CDR3 in DNA: TGTGCCAGCAGCCTCCGGCCCGGGGCAGATACGCAGTATTTT. Translating gives CASSLRPGADTQYF.

The V call is TRBV19, the J call TRBJ2-7, with 10 bases lining up with TRBD2. CDR1 is LNHDA, CDR2 SQIVND, per germline (reference sequence). The CDR3 length is 15 residues. V was pared by 5 bases and J by 2 bases, with 6 bases of the junction left unmatched. The CDR3 region is CASSVSAGGPYEQYF. The CDR3 DNA follows: TGTGCCAGTAGTGTTTCAGCGGGGGGGCCCTACGAGCAGTACTTC.

This clonotype was counted many times. The chain employs TRBV9 and TRBJ2-7, with 14 nucleotides matching TRBD2. CDR1 is SGDLS and CDR2 is YYNGEE in the germline V gene. V lost 4 bases to trimming and J lost 1 base; unmatched junction nucleotides: 10. The CDR3 is 18 residues long. CDR3: CASSPGTSGSPTSYEQYF. DNA for the CDR3: TGTGCCAGCAGCCCAGGGACTAGCGGGAGCCCCACATCCTACGAGCAGTACTTC.